This T cell receptor (beta chain) was sequenced for a study of OX40 agonist ivuxolimab in advanced cancers. About the research overall: Patients received intravenous ivuxolimab every 2 weeks at 0.01 to 10 mg/kg. Subjects had a mean age of roughly 60 years, with a range of about 20 to 85; approximately 83% were male. Three patients responded partially, comprising one with hepatocellular carcinoma and two with cutaneous melanoma.

Trimming took 2 bases from V and 2 from J, leaving 6 bases between them. Germline V lookup: CDR1 MDHEN, CDR2 SYDVKM. CDR3 length: 13 residues. The repertoire was sequenced with immunoSEQ multiplex PCR; TCRdb's copy has only in-frame clones and lacks some. Among some 62,000 clones listed, about 82% were seen once. Autoimmune disease history or systemic immunosuppression barred patients. This clone was detected only once. The receptor's source is an adult with an advanced solid tumor such as melanoma, head and neck, liver or kidney cancer. The gene calls are TRBV28 and TRBJ1-2; D gene ambiguous. The sample was CD4+ or CD8+ T cells sorted from blood, taken in a trial of the OX40 agonist ivuxolimab. The CDR3 is CASSLGRNYGYTF. DNA of the CDR3: TGTGCCAGCAGTTTAGGTCGAAACTATGGCTACACCTTC.